The TCR beta chain under discussion was sequenced for a study of blood T cell repertoires in COVID-19. Whole-study context: Collection of acute and convalescent COVID-19 samples took place in the United States, Italy and Spain.

Original processing methods: Amplifying reference gene primers gave estimates of nucleated cell counts. The assay was immunoSEQ multiplex PCR, and TCRdb's table has in-frame clones only and misses some. V and J calls and clone size are given by that table; D and trimming were obtained from the DNA. This table has approximately 280,000 clones, about four fifths appearing once. Across about two dozen US areas, participants ranged in age from about 18 to 100 years. In germline, CDR1 is MNHEY, CDR2 SVGEGT. The length of the CDR3 is 14 residues. Trimming removed 2 bases from V and 3 bases from J; junction bases left unmatched: 2.

The clonotype originates from a man in his forties who had been exposed to COVID-19. The J gene is TRBJ2-7, the V gene TRBV6-2 or TRBV6-3, with 9 bases fitting TRBD2. Sequencing was carried out using PBMCs or T cells enriched from blood (not recorded which). This CDR3 reads CASSYASGIYEQYF. The CDR3 nucleotides are TGTGCCAGCAGTTACGCTAGCGGGATCTACGAGCAGTACTTC.